The TCR beta chain described here comes from a study of control samples from healthy donors and cancer patients. Here immunoSEQ multiplex PCR was the method, and the copy in TCRdb shows in-frame clones only, minus some. The table has 150,000 to 180,000 clones, approximately 94% seen once. CDR1 MDHEN and CDR2 SYDVKM come from the germline V gene. V lost 6 bases, J lost 0 bases, and 14 bases lay in between. This CDR3 has 16 amino acids. The chain couples TRBV28 to TRBJ1-4; D ambiguous. The sequenced material came from blood. This TCR was recovered from a middle-aged man in good health. The CDR3 protein is CASRSGRGATNEKLFF. CDR3 DNA: TGTGCCAGCAGGTCTGGTCGAGGTGCAACTAATGAAAAACTGTTTTTT.